One and the same sample provided the 10 T cell receptor beta chains below, sequenced in a study of regulatory dendritic cells for organ transplantation (TCRdb year 2017). The library was made by the immunoSEQ multiplex PCR assay. In its TCRdb copy, this immuneACCESS table keeps in-frame sequences only and misses some clones. Where compared with another copy, unresolved V genes explain less than half of these, and the others have no known cause. The sample data list under 30,000 clones, and over 60% of these were observed just once. The top ten clones comprise roughly 2.4% of the sample. Material: memory CD4+ T cells from blood. The cell subset or site label for this specimen denotes: CD45RO+ memory T cells. The receptors derive from a human donor in good health.

The CDR3 reads CASSLTGDGYTF. In DNA, the CDR3 is TGTGCCAGCAGCCTGACAGGAGATGGCTACACCTTC. The V call is TRBV25-1, the J call TRBJ1-2; perhaps TRBD1 as D (6 bases). V lost 6 bases, J lost 6 bases, and 11 bases lay in between. This CDR3 contains 12 residues. Germline V gene data show CDR1 as MGHDK and CDR2 as SYGVNS.

This clone was recorded a few times. CDR3 residues: CASSPRGLAGLETQYF. CDR3 nucleotides: TGTGCCAGCAGCCCGCGTGGACTAGCGGGACTGGAGACCCAGTACTTC. The chain couples TRBV27 to TRBJ2-5; TRBD2 aligns across 12 bases. Germline assignment: CDR1 MNHEY and CDR2 SMNVEV (reference sequence). V dropped 6 bases and J dropped 5; count of bases not matched to a gene: 10. The CDR3 extends over 16 amino acids.

The chain carries TRBV9 and TRBJ2-3; D possibly corresponds to TRBD2 (5 bases). The CDR3 consists of 16 residues. Germline V gene sequence: CDR1 SGDLS, CDR2 YYNGEE. Trimming took off 3 bases at V and 1 base at J, with 15 bases between the two ends. The CDR3 DNA reads as TGTGCCAGCAGCGCGGGCCCCCCAGCGGGCACAGATACGCAGTATTTT. As protein: CASSAGPPAGTDTQYF.

In this sample, this clone turned up a few times. CDR3 in amino acids: CASSLFRENWGYTF. Here the CDR3 DNA reads TGTGCCAGCAGCTTATTCAGGGAGAATTGGGGCTACACCTTC. This chain connects TRBV7-8 to TRBJ1-2; D might be TRBD1 (5 bases). Trimming took 2 bases from V and 8 from J, leaving 15 bases between them. The CDR3 covers 14 residues. Germline CDR1 and CDR2: SGHVS and FQNEAQ.

The rearrangement uses TRBV7-2 and TRBJ2-7; TRBD2 matches 7 bases. The V segment lost 5 bases and the J segment 6 bases; nucleotides outside the gene matches: 10. This CDR3 has 14 residues. Germline V gene lookup returns CDR1 SGHTA and CDR2 FQGNSA. CDR3 sequence reads: CASSPGGTRFEQYF. CDR3 sequence (DNA): TGTGCCAGCAGCCCCGGGGGGACTCGTTTCGAGCAGTACTTC.

The chain carries TRBV5-5 and TRBJ2-3; TRBD2 agrees at 9 bases. After removal of 5 bases from V and 2 bases from J, the junction contained 3 bases not matched to a gene. Germline V gives CDR1 SGHKS, CDR2 YYEKEE (reference sequence). There are 14 residues in the CDR3. CDR3 loop: CASRLAGLTDTQYF. In DNA, the CDR3 is TGTGCCAGCAGACTAGCGGGCCTCACAGATACGCAGTATTTT.

This clone counts as medium-sized. The chain links TRBV2 to TRBJ2-7; 14 bases are a match to TRBD2. The CDR3 loop spans 16 amino acids. Germline lookup yields CDR1 SNHLY and CDR2 FYNNEI. J gave up 4 bases and V 5 bases, and 7 bases lay outside the gene matches. CDR3: CASSSGLAGVVYEQYF. CDR3 nucleotide sequence: TGTGCCAGCAGTTCGGGACTAGCGGGAGTCGTATACGAGCAGTACTTC.

This clone was counted only a few times. The chain uses TRBV5-4 and TRBJ2-3; 13 bases map to TRBD2. CDR1 is SGHNT and CDR2 is YYREEE in the germline V gene (reference sequence). The junction had 2 bases not matched to a gene; V was cut back by 3 bases and J by 4 bases. CDR3 length: 15 amino acids. The CDR3 loop is CASSSGLAGADTQYF. Written as DNA, the CDR3 is TGTGCCAGCAGCTCCGGACTAGCGGGAGCAGATACGCAGTATTTT.

The chain has TRBV7-9 and TRBJ2-3; 8 nucleotides match TRBD1. Trimming took 3 bases from V and 3 from J; bases not matched to a gene: 5. Germline V gives CDR1 SEHNR, CDR2 FQNEAQ (reference sequence). CDR3 size: 15 residues. For the CDR3, the DNA is TGTGCCAGCAGCTTCGGACAGGGAGGAACAGATACGCAGTATTTT. Its translation is CASSFGQGGTDTQYF.

A few counts support this clone. The V call is TRBV6-6, the J call TRBJ2-2; no firm D call. The germline V gene encodes CDR1 MNHNY and CDR2 SVGAGI (reference sequence). CDR3 size: 11 residues. V was clipped by 4 bases and J by 5 bases, with 2 bases between them. CDR3 bases: TGTGCCAGCAGTTTTACCGGGGAGCTGTTTTTT. As protein: CASSFTGELFF.